This TCR beta chain was recorded in a study of cytomegalovirus exposure and HLA in healthy donors. Overall study results and limits: Association of a missense DCLRE1C variant with TCR beta V- and J-gene trimming was reported in a later analysis. Apart from CMV serostatus, no immune exposure information was available. Reports state that TCR beta sequences accurately predicted most subjects' HLA-A and HLA-B alleles.

Primers for the PCR totalled 60 Vbeta and 13 Jbeta. Using immunoSEQ multiplex PCR, the repertoire was profiled, and TCRdb retains in-frame clones only, with some absent. The sample includes approximately 130,000 clones, approximately 10% seen only once; the top ten take about 6.7%. This clone showed up just a few times. Antigen: not known. Germline V gene data show CDR1 as SGHTA and CDR2 as FQGNSA. This CDR3 is built from 18 residues. V was pared by 2 bases and J by 0 bases, with 7 bases of the junction left unmatched. Sequencing input: PBMCs. The TCR comes from a woman between 40 and 55 years old in good health and CMV-seropositive. The chain links TRBV7-2 to TRBJ1-6; 7 bases line up with TRBD1. The CDR3 spells CASSLPGQTGSYNSPLHF. In DNA, the CDR3 is TGTGCCAGCAGCTTACCGGGACAGACAGGCTCCTATAATTCACCCCTCCACTTT.